These T cell receptor beta chains were read from a single sample in a study of blood T cell repertoires in COVID-19. Assay used: immunoSEQ multiplex PCR; TCRdb lists only in-frame clones, some missing. The top ten hold around 0.86% of the sample, which has roughly 400,000 clones, approximately 90% seen once. Sequencing used PBMCs or T cells enriched from blood (not recorded which). The receptors were gathered from a woman in her thirties or forties who had been exposed to COVID-19. Both conserved end residues are trimmed from each CDR3.

j_call	v_call	cdr3_aa
TRBJ1-1	TRBV2	ASNNRGPGTEAF
TRBJ1-1	TRBV11-3	ASSLQNRGNTEAF
TRBJ1-1	TRBV7-8	ASSLQEGSTEAF
TRBJ2-5	TRBV18	ASSALSRGGLEETQY
TRBJ2-1	TRBV6-6	ASSYWKGEQF
TRBJ1-4	TRBV4-1	ASSQVLQGGRATNEKLF
TRBJ2-3	TRBV2	ASSKLAGGSDTQY
TRBJ1-4	TRBV10-1	ASPPRAWEKLF
TRBJ2-5	TRBV19	ASSRGPSSGETQY
TRBJ1-6	TRBV24-1	ATSAPSGEGGFHPSYNSPLH
TRBJ1-3	TRBV9	ASSATVQGAVGNTIY
TRBJ2-1	TRBV30	AWSVAGEGEQF
TRBJ2-2	TRBV6-5	ASIRTGELF
TRBJ1-1	TRBV24-1	ATSAQTNTEAF
TRBJ2-7	TRBV3-1/TRBV3-2	ASSPGQGYEQY
TRBJ2-7	TRBV29-1	SATGRGSYEQY
TRBJ1-5	TRBV5-1	ASSLGTPGTGSNQPQH
TRBJ2-2	TRBV2	ASSERGQLNTGELF
TRBJ1-6	TRBV5-1	ASSDRTGGDPLH
TRBJ1-1	TRBV11-3	ASSPRQGTNTEAF
TRBJ2-7	TRBV6-5	ASGSVGRVDEQY
TRBJ1-1	TRBV5-1	ASSRTTGGNTEAF